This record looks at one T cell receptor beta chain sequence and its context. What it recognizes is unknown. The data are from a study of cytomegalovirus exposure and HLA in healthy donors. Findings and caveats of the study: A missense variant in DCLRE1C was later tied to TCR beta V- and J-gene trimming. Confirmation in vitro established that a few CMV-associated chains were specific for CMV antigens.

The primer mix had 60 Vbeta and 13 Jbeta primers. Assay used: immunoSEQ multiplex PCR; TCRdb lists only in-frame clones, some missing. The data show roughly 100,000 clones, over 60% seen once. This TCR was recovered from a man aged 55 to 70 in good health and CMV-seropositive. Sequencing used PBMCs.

The CDR3 nucleotides are TGTGCCAGCAGTGGTACAGGTACCAACACCGGGGAGCTGTTTTTT. Translating gives CASSGTGTNTGELFF. The chain carries TRBV6-4 and TRBJ2-2; a weak D match, TRBD1 (5 bases). Germline V lookup: CDR1 MRHNA, CDR2 SNTAGT. The V end lost 4 bases, the J end lost 2 bases, and 11 bases lay between the germline ends. The CDR3 loop spans 15 amino acids.